This TCR beta chain emerged from a study of blood T cells in healthy people across ages. A second PCR, run for 7 to 11 cycles, used a sample-barcoded 5' primer plus a J-beta primer mix. TCRdb re-analysed the 5' RACE reads in MiXCR, keeping a single row per CDR3 protein. This table holds just over 800,000 distinct CDR3 sequences, around 68% found once. This CDR3 contains 12 residues. Trimming stripped 2 bases from V and 2 bases from J, with 4 bases between. On this clonotype: Possible read error: a much larger clone is one base away.

The receptor comes from a man aged 25-45 years in good health. Sequenced: blood. The V and J genes are TRBV12-3 or TRBV12-4 and TRBJ2-7, with D unresolved. CDR3 sequence (DNA): TGTGCCAGCAGTTTAATGGCCTACGAGCAGTACTTC. It specifies CASSLMAYEQYF.